The 11 T cell receptor beta chains below all came from one sample that was sequenced in a study of cytomegalovirus exposure and HLA in healthy donors. The PCR had 60 Vbeta and 13 Jbeta primers. Here immunoSEQ multiplex PCR was the method, and the copy in TCRdb shows in-frame clones only, minus some. The table records 150,000 or so clones, 73% of them present only once. The sample comprised PBMCs. The receptors derive from a woman younger than 30 in good health and CMV-seronegative.

The gene calls are TRBV23-1 and TRBJ2-7, with TRBD1 matching over 7 bases. TRBV23-1 has ORF status, its function being uncertain. The V segment lost 3 bases and the J segment 6 bases; nucleotides outside the gene matches: 11. The CDR3 extends over 15 amino acids. The CDR3 DNA follows: TGCGCCAGCAGTCACCCTGGACAGGCGGAGGTCGAGCAGTACGTC. Encoded protein: CASSHPGQAEVEQYV.

This chain connects TRBV5-1 to TRBJ2-7, with TRBD1 matching 9 bases. V was clipped by 4 bases and J by 3 bases; unmatched bases: 5. Germline-derived CDR1 and CDR2 are SGHRS and YFSETQ. The CDR3 totals 14 residues. This CDR3 is CASSPGQGIYEQYV. CDR3 coding DNA: TGCGCCAGCAGCCCCGGACAGGGGATCTACGAGCAGTACGTC.

This chain joins TRBV27 and TRBJ1-1; 8 bases map to TRBD1. The CDR3 has 15 amino acids. Germline assignment: CDR1 MNHEY and CDR2 SMNVEV (reference sequence). Trimming took 3 bases from V and 4 from J; bases not matched to a gene: 7. The CDR3 nucleotides read TGTGCCAGCAGTTTGAGGACAGGGAGCCGCACTGAAGCTTTCTTT. This gives the protein CASSLRTGSRTEAFF.

The gene calls are TRBV6-5 and TRBJ2-3; 8 bases align to TRBD2. With 6 bases clipped from V and 5 bases from J, the junction kept 7 bases outside the gene matches. The CDR3 length is 14 residues. In germline, CDR1 is MNHEY, CDR2 SVGAGI. The CDR3 coding sequence is TGTGCCAGCAGAACAAGCGGGGGTGGAGATACGCAGTATTTT. It is translated as CASRTSGGGDTQYF.

This chain uses TRBV7-9 with TRBJ2-1, with a weak D call TRBD1 (6 bases). The CDR3 consists of 15 residues. Germline V gene lookup returns CDR1 SEHNR and CDR2 FQNEAQ (reference sequence). The ends were cut back, 1 base at V and 7 bases at J, with 14 bases in the middle. CDR3 DNA sequence: TGTGCCAGCAGCTTAGTTTTGGGGGCAGTGAATGAGCAGTTCTTC. It codes for CASSLVLGAVNEQFF.

The V call is TRBV6-1, the J call TRBJ2-1; TRBD1 aligns across 9 bases. This CDR3 region has 15 residues. The V gene's germline CDR1 is MNHNS and CDR2 SASEGT. V lost 6 bases and J lost 4; bases outside the gene matches: 7. The CDR3, as DNA: TGTGCCAGCAGGGAGACCGGGACAGGGTACAATGAGCAGTTCTTC. This encodes CASRETGTGYNEQFF.

The chain employs TRBV18 and TRBJ2-5; D is possibly TRBD1 (7 bases). CDR1 and CDR2 from the germline V gene are KGHSH and LQKENI. The CDR3 extends over 15 amino acids. With 3 bases removed from V and 2 bases from J, the gap between germline ends came to 13 bases. CDR3: CASSPGQTRQETQYF. The CDR3, as DNA: TGTGCCAGCTCACCGGGACAGACTAGACAAGAGACCCAGTACTTC.

The chain recombines TRBV9 with TRBJ2-5; perhaps TRBD1 as D (6 bases). V gave up 0 bases and J gave up 0 bases, with 15 bases separating them. The CDR3 covers 17 residues. CDR1 SGDLS and CDR2 YYNGEE come from the germline V gene. Written as DNA, the CDR3 is TGTGCCAGCAGCGTAGAGGGGTCGGACAGCAACCAAGAGACCCAGTACTTC. It yields the protein CASSVEGSDSNQETQYF.

The chain carries TRBV5-1 and TRBJ2-3, with D possibly TRBD1 on 5 matching bases. The CDR3 is made up of 14 amino acids. Trimming stripped 4 bases from V and 2 bases from J, with 11 bases between. From germline, CDR1 is SGHRS and CDR2 YFSETQ. DNA for the CDR3: TGCGCCAGCAGCCCAGGGCAGTACACAGATACGCAGTATTTT. Amino acid sequence: CASSPGQYTDTQYF.

This clone was found a few times. This chain joins TRBV6-1 and TRBJ1-3; D perhaps matches TRBD1 (5 bases). CDR1 and CDR2 (germline): MNHNS, SASEGT. The CDR3 covers 16 residues. Trimming cost V 4 bases and J 0 bases, with 13 bases left between them. The CDR3 is CASSGQQVISGNTIYF. The DNA of the CDR3 is TGTGCCAGCAGTGGACAACAGGTGATCTCTGGAAACACCATATATTTT.

In its sample, this clone was seen a few times. The chain has TRBV5-4 and TRBJ1-1, with TRBD1 matching 10 bases. The V gene end was trimmed by 4 bases and the J gene end by 0 bases; junction bases not matched to a gene: 9. The CDR3 is 17 amino acids. Germline V gene data show CDR1 as SGHNT and CDR2 as YYREEE (reference sequence). The CDR3 DNA sequence: TGTGCCAGCAGCCCCGGACAGGGGGGGGTCATGAACACTGAAGCTTTCTTT. Translation gives CASSPGQGGVMNTEAFF.